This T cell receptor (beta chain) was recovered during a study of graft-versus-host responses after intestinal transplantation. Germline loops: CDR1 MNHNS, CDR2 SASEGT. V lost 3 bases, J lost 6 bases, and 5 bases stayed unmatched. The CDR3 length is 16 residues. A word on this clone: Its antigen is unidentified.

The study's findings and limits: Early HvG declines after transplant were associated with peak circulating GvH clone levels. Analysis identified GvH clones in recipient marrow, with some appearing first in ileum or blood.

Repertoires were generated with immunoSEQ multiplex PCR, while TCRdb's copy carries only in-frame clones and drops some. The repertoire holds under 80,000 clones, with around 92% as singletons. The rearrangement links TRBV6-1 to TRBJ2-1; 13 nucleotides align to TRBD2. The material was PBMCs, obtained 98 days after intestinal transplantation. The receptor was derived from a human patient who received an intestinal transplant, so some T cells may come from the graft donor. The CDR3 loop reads CASSDLLAGGPNEQFF. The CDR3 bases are TGTGCCAGCAGTGACTTACTAGCGGGAGGGCCCAATGAGCAGTTCTTC.